The sequence of this T cell receptor beta chain was determined in a study of blood T cell repertoires in COVID-19. Background on the study: Acute and convalescent COVID-19 specimens originated in the United States, Italy and Spain. T cells, B-cell-depleted T cells, or PBMCs supplied cDNA or gDNA.

The V end was cut by 0 bases, the J end by 3 bases, with 11 bases between. The CDR3 is made up of 16 amino acids. CDR1 is LGHNA and CDR2 is YSLEER in the germline V gene. Per the original data handling: Cell counts per sample came from amplifying reference gene primers. TCRdb's copy holds only in-frame clones and misses some; the assay was immunoSEQ multiplex PCR. The D gene and trimming were derived from the DNA, and the V and J assignments and clone size from that table. Altogether 180,000 or so clones are present, 80% to 90% being singletons, with the ten largest covering roughly 10%. Seattle cases were enrolled at active infection and followed longitudinally.

The material sequenced was peripheral blood. This TCR derives from a woman over 75 with COVID-19, enrolled during active disease. The genes are TRBV4-3 and TRBJ2-2, with D maybe TRBD2 (5 bases). The CDR3 DNA sequence: TGCGCCAGCAGCCAAGATTACGGGGTGGACACCGGGGAGCTGTTTTTT. It codes for CASSQDYGVDTGELFF.